This T cell receptor (beta chain) was identified in a study of spatial heterogeneity in lung cancer. Study overall: Averaged across combinations, each unique TCR and UMI pairing appeared more than ten times in raw reads, which were uncorrected.

The time point: sample taken at primary tumor resection. The input material, whole RNA from tumor, nontumor lung or frozen PBMC, was sequenced unsorted. Findings and caveats of the study: In tumor T cells, estimated coverage reached about 6.8% for alpha chains and approximately 12% for beta chains. Tumors with more nonsynonymous mutations had more expanded intratumoral alpha and beta TCRs.

As concerns this clonotype: The antigen is unknown.

On each TCR cDNA molecule, a unique molecular identifier was present. TCRdb itself ran the 5' RACE reads through MiXCR, one entry per CDR3 protein. The sample includes around 15,000 distinct CDR3 sequences, nearly 7% of them seen just once. Sequenced here: lung tumor tissue, sampled at surgery. The TCR sequence derives from a female donor with early-stage non-small cell lung cancer.

The CDR3 nucleotides read TGCGCCAGCAGCTTGGAGGGCTTAGATACGCAGTATTTT. It yields the protein CASSLEGLDTQYF. J is TRBJ2-3 and V is TRBV5-1; D ambiguous. V was cut by 0 bases and J by 5 bases, with 7 bases left in between. From germline, CDR1 is SGHRS and CDR2 YFSETQ. This CDR3 spans 13 amino acids.